This TCR beta chain stems from a study of cytomegalovirus exposure and HLA in healthy donors. Study at large: In a later analysis, it was reported that the 90 to 150 validation repertoires had been produced on the same platform as the 550 to 850 repertoires belonging to the first cohort.

Donors came from a validation cohort of some 110 subjects, distinct from the first 666-subject cohort. Findings and caveats of the study: Testing in vitro showed a few CMV-associated chains specific for CMV antigens. The study designated 150 or so TCR beta chains cytomegalovirus-associated.

Profiled with immunoSEQ multiplex PCR; TCRdb holds only in-frame clones, not every one. The sample has some 76,000 clones, about 94% seen once. About this clone: Its matching antigen is unknown.

Trimming took 3 bases from V and 5 from J; bases not matched to a gene: 8. CDR3 size: 16 residues. Germline lookup yields CDR1 SGHTA and CDR2 FQGNSA. Sequencing was carried out using PBMCs. V is TRBV7-2 and J is TRBJ2-7, with TRBD1 matching 12 bases. The receptor was isolated from a woman younger than 30 in good health and CMV-seronegative. CDR3 nucleotide sequence: TGTGCCAGCAGCTTGGACGGGACAGGGGGCATCGACGAGCAGTACTTC. This encodes CASSLDGTGGIDEQYF.